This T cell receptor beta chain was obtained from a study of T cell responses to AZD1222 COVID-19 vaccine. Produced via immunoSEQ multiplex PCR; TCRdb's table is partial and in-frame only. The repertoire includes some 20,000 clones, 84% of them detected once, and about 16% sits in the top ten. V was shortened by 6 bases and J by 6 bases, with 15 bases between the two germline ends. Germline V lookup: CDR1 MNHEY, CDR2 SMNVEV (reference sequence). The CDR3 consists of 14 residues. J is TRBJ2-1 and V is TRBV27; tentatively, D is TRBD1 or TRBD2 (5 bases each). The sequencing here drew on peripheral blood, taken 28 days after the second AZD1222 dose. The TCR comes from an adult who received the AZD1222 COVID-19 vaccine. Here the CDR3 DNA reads TGTGCCAGCAGCTCCGGGACCTATAGCAATGAGCAGTTCTTC. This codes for CASSSGTYSNEQFF.